This entry lists 18 T cell receptor beta chains sequenced from one sample in a study of somatic mutations in cytotoxic T cells in rheumatoid arthritis. Here immunoSEQ multiplex PCR was the method, and the copy in TCRdb shows in-frame clones only, minus some. The sample holds under 20,000 clones, 75% to 90% seen once. Sequencing used CD8+ T cells sorted from blood. These TCRs come from an adult with rheumatoid arthritis.

The chain carries TRBV5-1 and TRBJ2-7; D unresolved. The CDR3 consists of 15 residues. Trimming removed 1 base at V and 5 bases at J, with 16 bases between. Germline assignment: CDR1 SGHRS and CDR2 YFSETQ. CDR3 bases: TGCGCCAGCAGCTTGATGGGCCAGATAGGCCACGAGCAGTACTTC. It codes for CASSLMGQIGHEQYF. Looking up the rest from reference TRBV5-1 and TRBJ2-7 gives the full variable domain: KAGVTQTPRYLIKTRGQQVTLSCSPISGHRSVSWYQQTPGQGLQFLFEYFSETQRNKGNFPGRFSGRQFSNSRSEMNVSTLELGDSALYLCASSLMGQIGHEQYFGPGTRLTVT.

V gene TRBV5-6 combines with J gene TRBJ2-7; D is possibly TRBD2 (6 bases). Germline loops: CDR1 SGHDT, CDR2 YYEEEE. Trimming shortened V by 0 bases and J by 3 bases, and 10 bases separated the two germline ends. This CDR3 is built from 14 residues. The CDR3 DNA reads TGTGCCAGCAGCTTGGGGGGGGACGGCTACGAGCAGTACTTC. Protein: CASSLGGDGYEQYF.

The sample holds a few counts of this clone. V is TRBV30 and J is TRBJ2-7, with D perhaps being TRBD1 or TRBD2 (6 bases each). Germline V CDR1 and CDR2: GTSNPN, SVGIG (reference sequence). CDR3 size: 15 residues. V was shortened by 1 base and J by 2 bases, with 15 bases between the two germline ends. The DNA of the CDR3 is TGTGCCTGGAGTGATATGAGGGGGGATACCTACGAGCAGTACTTC. Protein: CAWSDMRGDTYEQYF.

This chain links TRBV6-1 with TRBJ2-7; 12 bases align to TRBD2. Germline assignment: CDR1 MNHNS and CDR2 SASEGT. This CDR3 has 14 residues. The ends lost 7 bases at V and 2 bases at J; junction bases unmatched: 3. The CDR3 nucleotides read TGTGCCAGCACTGGACTAGCGGGGACCTACGAGCAGTACTTC. Its translation is CASTGLAGTYEQYF.

This rearrangement joins TRBV5-1 to TRBJ2-7, with D perhaps TRBD2 (5 bases). The CDR3 length is 13 residues. CDR1 is SGHRS and CDR2 is YFSETQ in the germline V gene. V lost 7 bases and J lost 6, with 17 bases in between. The CDR3 is CASRDEGQGEQYF. The CDR3 bases are TGCGCCAGCCGAGACGAGGGCCAAGGCGAGCAGTACTTC.

This chain uses TRBV10-3 with TRBJ1-3; 7 nucleotides match TRBD1. After removal of 7 bases from V and 5 bases from J, the junction contained 11 bases not matched to a gene. Germline V gives CDR1 ENHRY, CDR2 SYGVKD. The CDR3 covers 15 residues. The DNA for the CDR3 is TGTGCCATCACCAACGACAGGGACCCCAGAAACACCATATATTTT. This gives the protein CAITNDRDPRNTIYF.

This chain joins TRBV18 and TRBJ1-1; 7 bases match TRBD1. The germline V gene encodes CDR1 KGHSH and CDR2 LQKENI. This CDR3 comprises 19 residues. J was trimmed by 4 bases and V by 3 bases; bases with no gene match: 20. The DNA of the CDR3 is TGTGCCAGCTCACCCTCACCGCCGACAGGGCCCCTATCCCCCACTGAAGCTTTCTTT. Translated, it gives CASSPSPPTGPLSPTEAFF.

The chain joins TRBV6-1 to TRBJ1-1; 9 nucleotides match TRBD1. The CDR3 spans 13 residues. Germline CDR1 and CDR2: MNHNS and SASEGT. Trimming took 4 bases from V and 12 from J; bases not matched to a gene: 9. CDR3 sequence (DNA): TGTGCCAGCAGTGGGGGACAGGGTTTAGGACCTTTCTTT. This sequence encodes CASSGGQGLGPFF.

This chain links TRBV29-1 with TRBJ2-3; 10 positions match TRBD1. The junction had 10 bases not matched to a gene; V was cut back by 8 bases and J by 2 bases. There are 15 residues in the CDR3. Germline V gene lookup returns CDR1 SQVTM and CDR2 ANQGSEA. CDR3 amino acids: CSFRDRGRYTDTQYF. Written as DNA, the CDR3 is TGCAGCTTCCGGGACAGGGGTCGTTACACAGATACGCAGTATTTT.

This clone was picked up one time. The chain couples TRBV10-3 to TRBJ2-1; D is possibly TRBD1 or TRBD2 (5 bases each). The CDR3 totals 15 residues. Germline CDR1 is ENHRY and CDR2 is SYGVKD. The germline V and J ends were trimmed by 2 bases and 9 bases, with 17 bases remaining between them. CDR3 loop: CAISEVGVLMVEQFF. In nucleotides, the CDR3 is TGTGCCATCAGTGAGGTGGGGGTATTAATGGTTGAGCAGTTCTTC.

The genes are TRBV2 and TRBJ1-5; no firm D call. The V end lost 6 bases, the J end lost 0 bases, and 12 bases lay between the germline ends. The germline V gene encodes CDR1 SNHLY and CDR2 FYNNEI. The CDR3 covers 15 residues. The CDR3 region is CASRGGRSSNQPQHF. CDR3 bases: TGTGCCAGCAGAGGCGGACGGTCTAGCAATCAGCCCCAGCATTTT.

J is TRBJ2-1 and V is TRBV12-5; 7 bases match TRBD1. The CDR3 extends over 13 amino acids. The germline CDR1 and CDR2 sequences are LGHNT and FRNRAP. V lost 6 bases, J lost 9 bases, and 8 bases stayed unmatched. The CDR3 DNA follows: TGTGCTAGTGGCACGGACAGGTCGGGTGAGCAGTTCTTC. Its protein is CASGTDRSGEQFF.

The genes are TRBV9 and TRBJ2-1; perhaps TRBD2 as D (6 bases). Germline V gene sequence: CDR1 SGDLS, CDR2 YYNGEE. The CDR3 is made up of 16 amino acids. The germline V and J ends were trimmed by 4 bases and 9 bases, with 23 bases remaining between them. The CDR3 sequence: CASSPEFRAGAGEQFF. CDR3 nucleotides: TGTGCCAGCAGCCCGGAGTTCCGGGCCGGAGCGGGTGAGCAGTTCTTC.

V and J are TRBV2 and TRBJ1-1, with no clear D. The V gene lost 2 bases and the J gene lost 1 base, with 14 bases spanning the gap. The CDR3 contains 16 residues. Germline V gives CDR1 SNHLY, CDR2 FYNNEI. DNA of the CDR3: TGTGCCAGCAGTGAACGAAATCCCGTCGGGAACACTGAAGCTTTCTTT. It codes for CASSERNPVGNTEAFF. Full variable domain (missing parts from reference TRBV2 and TRBJ1-1): EPEVTQTPSHQVTQMGQEVILRCVPISNHLYFYWYRQILGQKVEFLVSFYNNEISEKSEIFDDQFSVERPDGSNFTLKIRSTKLEDSAMYFCASSERNPVGNTEAFFGQGTRLTVV.

This rearrangement joins TRBV2 to TRBJ1-2, with TRBD1 as a possible D gene (5 bases). Between the trimmed V and J ends, which lost 2 bases and 0 bases, there was a span of 13 bases. The germline CDR1 and CDR2 sequences are SNHLY and FYNNEI. The CDR3 has 16 residues. The DNA for the CDR3 is TGTGCCAGCAGTGAATATGCGCCGGGGGCTAACTATGGCTACACCTTC. It is translated as CASSEYAPGANYGYTF.

The genes are TRBV10-3 and TRBJ2-7; tentative D call: TRBD2 (6 bases). The CDR3 is 15 residues long. The V end lost 3 bases, the J end lost 3 bases, and 15 bases lay between the germline ends. Germline V gene lookup returns CDR1 ENHRY and CDR2 SYGVKD. Here the CDR3 reads CAISDGGGVVYEQYF. The CDR3 coding sequence is TGTGCCATCAGTGATGGTGGCGGGGTGGTCTACGAGCAGTACTTC.

This clone was counted between two and nine times. The rearrangement uses TRBV4-1 and TRBJ1-4; D is possibly TRBD1 (5 bases). The CDR3 spans 14 residues. Germline values: CDR1 MGHRA, CDR2 YSYEKL. The V end lost 8 bases, the J end lost 7 bases, and 17 bases lay between the germline ends. In nucleotides, the CDR3 is TGCGCCAGCGAGACCCGGGAAAGGGGTGAAAAACTGTTTTTT. This codes for CASETRERGEKLFF.

This chain connects TRBV27 to TRBJ1-2, with D possibly matching TRBD1 (6 bases). The V end was cut by 5 bases, the J end by 0 bases, with 16 bases between. The CDR3 contains 16 residues. From germline, CDR1 is MNHEY and CDR2 SMNVEV (reference sequence). CDR3: CASSINRAGANYGYTF. The DNA for the CDR3 is TGTGCCAGCAGTATTAACAGGGCGGGAGCTAACTATGGCTACACCTTC.